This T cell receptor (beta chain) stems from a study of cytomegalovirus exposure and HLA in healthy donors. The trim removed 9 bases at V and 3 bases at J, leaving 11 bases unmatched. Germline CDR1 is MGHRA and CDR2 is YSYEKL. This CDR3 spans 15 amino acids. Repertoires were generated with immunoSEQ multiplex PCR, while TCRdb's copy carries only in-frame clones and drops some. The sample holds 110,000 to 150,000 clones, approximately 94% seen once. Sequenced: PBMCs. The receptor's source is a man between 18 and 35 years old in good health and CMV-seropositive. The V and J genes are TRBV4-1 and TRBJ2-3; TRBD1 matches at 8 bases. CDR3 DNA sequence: TGCGCCAGGCCCCAGGACAGGGTATGTACAGATACGCAGTATTTT. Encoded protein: CARPQDRVCTDTQYF.